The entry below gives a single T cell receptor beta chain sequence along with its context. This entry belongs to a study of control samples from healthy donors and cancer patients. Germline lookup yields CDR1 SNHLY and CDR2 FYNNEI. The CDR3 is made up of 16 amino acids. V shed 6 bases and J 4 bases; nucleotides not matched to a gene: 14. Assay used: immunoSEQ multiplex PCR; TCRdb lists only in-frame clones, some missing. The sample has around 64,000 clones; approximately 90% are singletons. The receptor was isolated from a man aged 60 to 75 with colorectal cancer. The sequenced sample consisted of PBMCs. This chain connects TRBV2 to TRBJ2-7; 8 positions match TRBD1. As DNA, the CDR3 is TGTGCCAGCAGACGCGACAGGGGTCGCGGTTGGTACGAGCAGTACTTC. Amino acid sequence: CASRRDRGRGWYEQYF.